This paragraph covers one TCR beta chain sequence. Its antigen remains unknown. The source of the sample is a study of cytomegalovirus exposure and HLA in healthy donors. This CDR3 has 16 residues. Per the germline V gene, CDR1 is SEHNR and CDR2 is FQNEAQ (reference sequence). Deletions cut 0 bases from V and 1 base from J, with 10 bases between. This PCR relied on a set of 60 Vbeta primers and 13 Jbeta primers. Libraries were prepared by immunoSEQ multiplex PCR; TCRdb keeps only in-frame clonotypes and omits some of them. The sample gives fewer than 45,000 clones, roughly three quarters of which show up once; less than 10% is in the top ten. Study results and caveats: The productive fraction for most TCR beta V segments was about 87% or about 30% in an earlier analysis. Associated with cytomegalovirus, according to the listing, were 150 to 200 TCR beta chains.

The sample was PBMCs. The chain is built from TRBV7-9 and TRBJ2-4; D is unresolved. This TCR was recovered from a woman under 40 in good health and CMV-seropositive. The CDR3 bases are TGTGCCAGCAGCTTAGCGTCGGTTGAGGCCAAAAACATTCAGTACTTC. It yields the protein CASSLASVEAKNIQYF.